The 10 T cell receptor beta chains presented below share a single source sample, sequenced in a study of blood T cell repertoires in COVID-19. Sequencing was performed with immunoSEQ multiplex PCR; in TCRdb, only in-frame clones are kept and a portion is missing. This table has 110,000 to 150,000 clones, just under 85% appearing once. The material sequenced was PBMCs or T cells enriched from blood (not recorded which). The receptors were sampled from a woman aged 40 to 50 who had recovered from COVID-19.

The chain carries TRBV5-1 and TRBJ2-3, with 10 bases identical to TRBD1. This CDR3 spans 19 amino acids. The ends lost 0 bases at V and 2 bases at J; junction bases unmatched: 12. The V gene's germline CDR1 is SGHRS and CDR2 YFSETQ. CDR3 DNA: TGCGCCAGCAGCTTGGCTGGGACAGGGGTATATCCATACACAGATACGCAGTATTTT. It translates to CASSLAGTGVYPYTDTQYF.

This chain uses TRBV11-3 with TRBJ2-7; tentatively, D is TRBD2 (7 bases). This CDR3 is built from 15 residues. Trimming left V 4 bases short and J 7 bases short, with 20 bases between. Germline assignment: CDR1 SGHNT and CDR2 YENEEA. The CDR3 loop is CASSWEGTPLLEQYF. The CDR3 nucleotides are TGTGCCAGCAGCTGGGAGGGGACACCCCTTCTGGAGCAGTACTTC.

J is TRBJ2-1 and V is TRBV19, with TRBD1 as a possible D gene (6 bases). The V end was cut by 6 bases, the J end by 7 bases, with 10 bases between. The CDR3 length is 12 residues. CDR1 is LNHDA and CDR2 is SQIVND in the germline V gene (reference sequence). CDR3 DNA: TGTGCCAGTAGAGCCACAGGGAATGAGCAGTTCTTC. Translating it yields CASRATGNEQFF. The full variable domain, rest sourced from reference TRBV19 and TRBJ2-1, is DGGITQSPKYLFRKEGQNVTLSCEQNLNHDAMYWYRQDPGQGLRLIYYSQIVNDFQKGDIAEGYSVSREKKESFPLTVTSAQKNPTAFYLCASRATGNEQFFGPGTRLTVL.

This sequence joins TRBV12-5 and TRBJ2-2, with D possibly TRBD1 on 5 matching bases. The V end was cut by 6 bases, the J end by 5 bases, with 13 bases between. The CDR3 spans 14 residues. Germline CDR1 is LGHNT and CDR2 is FRNRAP. CDR3: CASGGDSITGELFF. CDR3 sequence (DNA): TGTGCTAGTGGGGGTGACAGCATTACCGGGGAGCTGTTTTTT.

This rearrangement joins TRBV19 to TRBJ2-7, with D uncertain. V shed 5 bases and J shed 2 bases, with 10 bases lying between them. CDR3 length: 13 amino acids. The germline V gene encodes CDR1 LNHDA and CDR2 SQIVND (reference sequence). The CDR3 here is CASSSSLTYEQYF. The CDR3 DNA reads TGTGCCAGTAGTTCTTCACTGACCTACGAGCAGTACTTC.

This clone was recorded a few times. The rearrangement links TRBV3-1 (or the pseudogene TRBV3-2) to TRBJ1-6, with D possibly being TRBD1 (6 bases). The CDR3 is 14 residues long. The germline V gene has CDR1 LGHDT and CDR2 YNNKEL (reference sequence). V shed 4 bases and J shed 5 bases, with 9 bases lying between them. The CDR3, as DNA: TGTGCCAGCAGCCCCGGACAGAATAATTCACCCCTCCACTTT. It is translated as CASSPGQNNSPLHF.

The chain carries TRBV7-9 and TRBJ1-2, with D possibly being TRBD1 (6 bases). Between the trimmed V and J ends, which lost 1 base and 1 base, there was a span of 13 bases. Germline values: CDR1 SEHNR, CDR2 FQNEAQ (reference sequence). The length of the CDR3 is 16 residues. The CDR3: CASSLDGDTYNYGYTF. The CDR3 coding sequence is TGTGCCAGCAGCTTAGATGGGGACACCTATAACTATGGCTACACCTTC.

There are a few counts of this clone. In DNA form, the CDR3 reads TGTGCCAGCAGCCGCGCAGGACAGGGAATCCCCTACGAGCAGTACTTC. Amino acids: CASSRAGQGIPYEQYF. The rearrangement uses TRBV5-5 and TRBJ2-7, with 8 bases that match TRBD1. Germline CDR1 is SGHKS and CDR2 is YYEKEE (reference sequence). The CDR3 is made up of 16 amino acids. J gave up 2 bases and V 4 bases, and 11 bases lay outside the gene matches.

The chain carries TRBV7-3 and TRBJ2-3, with 8 bases fitting TRBD2. The CDR3 loop spans 21 amino acids. The germline V gene encodes CDR1 SGHTA and CDR2 FQGTGA. With V trimmed by 4 bases and J by 0 bases, 21 bases remained unmatched. CDR3 sequence reads: CASSSRGVAGGYLASTDTQYF. In nucleotides, the CDR3 is TGTGCCAGCAGCTCCCGTGGGGTGGCGGGAGGTTACCTCGCAAGCACAGATACGCAGTATTTT.

The chain recombines TRBV4-1 with TRBJ1-2; D may be TRBD1 (6 bases). This CDR3 is built from 13 residues. Between the trimmed V and J ends, which lost 4 bases and 8 bases, there was a span of 14 bases. Germline V gene sequence: CDR1 MGHRA, CDR2 YSYEKL. The CDR3 loop is CASSPGPGGGYTF. CDR3 DNA: TGCGCCAGCAGCCCCGGACCGGGGGGCGGCTACACCTTC.